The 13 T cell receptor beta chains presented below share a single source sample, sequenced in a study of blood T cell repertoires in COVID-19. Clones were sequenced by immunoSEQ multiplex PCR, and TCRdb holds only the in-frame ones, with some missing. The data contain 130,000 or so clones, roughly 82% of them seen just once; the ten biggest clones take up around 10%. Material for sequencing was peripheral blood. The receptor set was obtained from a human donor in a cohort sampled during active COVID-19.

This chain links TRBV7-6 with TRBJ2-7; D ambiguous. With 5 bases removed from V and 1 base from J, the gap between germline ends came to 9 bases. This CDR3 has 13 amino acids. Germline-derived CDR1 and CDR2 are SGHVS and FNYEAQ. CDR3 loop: CASSPTPSYEQYF. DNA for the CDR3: TGTGCCAGCAGCCCGACTCCATCCTACGAGCAGTACTTC.

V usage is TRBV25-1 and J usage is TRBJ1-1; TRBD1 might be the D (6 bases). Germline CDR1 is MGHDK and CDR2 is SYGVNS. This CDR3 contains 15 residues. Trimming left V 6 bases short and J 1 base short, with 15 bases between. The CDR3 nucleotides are TGTGCCAGCAGAATGCAGGGGAACGGGAACACTGAAGCTTTCTTT. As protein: CASRMQGNGNTEAFF.

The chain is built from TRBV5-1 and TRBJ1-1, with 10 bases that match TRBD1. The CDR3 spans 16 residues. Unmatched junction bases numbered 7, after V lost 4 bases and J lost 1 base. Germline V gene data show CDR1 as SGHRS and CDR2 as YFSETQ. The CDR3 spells CASSPTGGRRNTEAFF. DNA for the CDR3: TGCGCCAGCAGCCCGACAGGGGGCAGGAGGAACACTGAAGCTTTCTTT. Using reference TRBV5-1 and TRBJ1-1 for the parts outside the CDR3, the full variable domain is KAGVTQTPRYLIKTRGQQVTLSCSPISGHRSVSWYQQTPGQGLQFLFEYFSETQRNKGNFPGRFSGRQFSNSRSEMNVSTLELGDSALYLCASSPTGGRRNTEAFFGQGTRLTVV.

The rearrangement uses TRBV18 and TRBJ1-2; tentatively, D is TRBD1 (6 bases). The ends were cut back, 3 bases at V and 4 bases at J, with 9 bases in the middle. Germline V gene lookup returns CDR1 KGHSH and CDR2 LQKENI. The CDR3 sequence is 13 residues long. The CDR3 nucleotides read TGTGCCAGCTCACCTGGCAGGGGCTATGGCTACACCTTC. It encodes CASSPGRGYGYTF.

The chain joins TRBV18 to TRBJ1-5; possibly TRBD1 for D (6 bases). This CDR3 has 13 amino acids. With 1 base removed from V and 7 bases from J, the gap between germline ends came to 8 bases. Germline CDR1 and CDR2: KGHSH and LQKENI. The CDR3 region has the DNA TGTGCCAGCTCACCACAGGGGGACCAGCCCCAGCATTTT. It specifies CASSPQGDQPQHF.

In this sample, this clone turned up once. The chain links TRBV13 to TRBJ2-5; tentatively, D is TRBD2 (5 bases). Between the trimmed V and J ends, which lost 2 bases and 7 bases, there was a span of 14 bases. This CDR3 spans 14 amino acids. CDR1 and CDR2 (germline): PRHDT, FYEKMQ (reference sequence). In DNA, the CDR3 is TGTGCCAGCAGCTTATCGGCCGCTGGAGGGACCCAGTACTTC. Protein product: CASSLSAAGGTQYF.

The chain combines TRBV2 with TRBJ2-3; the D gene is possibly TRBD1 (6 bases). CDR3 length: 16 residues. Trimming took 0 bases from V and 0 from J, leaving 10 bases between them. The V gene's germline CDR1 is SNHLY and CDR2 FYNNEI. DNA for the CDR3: TGTGCCAGCAGTGAAGCACAGACAGGAAGCACAGATACGCAGTATTTT. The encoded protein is CASSEAQTGSTDTQYF.

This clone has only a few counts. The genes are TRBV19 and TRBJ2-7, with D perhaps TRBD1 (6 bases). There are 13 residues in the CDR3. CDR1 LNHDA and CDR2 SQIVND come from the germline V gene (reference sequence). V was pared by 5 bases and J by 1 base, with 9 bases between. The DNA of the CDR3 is TGTGCCAGTAGTCCAGGACAGTCCTACGAGCAGTACTTC. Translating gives CASSPGQSYEQYF. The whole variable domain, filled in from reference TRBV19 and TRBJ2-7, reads DGGITQSPKYLFRKEGQNVTLSCEQNLNHDAMYWYRQDPGQGLRLIYYSQIVNDFQKGDIAEGYSVSREKKESFPLTVTSAQKNPTAFYLCASSPGQSYEQYFGPGTRLTVT.

This chain's CDR3 is CASAQGIDTQYF. CDR3 DNA: TGTGCCAGCGCACAGGGGATAGATACGCAGTATTTT. The chain uses TRBV3-1 (or the pseudogene TRBV3-2) and TRBJ2-3; 7 bases are shared with TRBD1. Germline V CDR1 and CDR2: LGHDT, YNNKEL (reference sequence). Trimming at V came to 8 bases and at J to 5 bases, leaving 4 bases not matched to a gene. This CDR3 has 12 amino acids.

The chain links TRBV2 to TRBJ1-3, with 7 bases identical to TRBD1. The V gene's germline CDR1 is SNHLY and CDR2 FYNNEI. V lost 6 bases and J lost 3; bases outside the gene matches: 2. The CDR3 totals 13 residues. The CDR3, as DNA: TGTGCCAGCAGCCAGGGGGTTGGAAACACCATATATTTT. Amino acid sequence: CASSQGVGNTIYF.

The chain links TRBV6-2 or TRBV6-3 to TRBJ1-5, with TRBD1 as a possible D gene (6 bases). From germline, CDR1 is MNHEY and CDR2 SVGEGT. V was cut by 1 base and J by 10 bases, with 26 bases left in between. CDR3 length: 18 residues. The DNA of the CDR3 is TGTGCCAGCAGTTACTTGCCCCAGGGGTTCGAGGTTGCAGGCCCCCAGCATTTT. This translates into CASSYLPQGFEVAGPQHF.

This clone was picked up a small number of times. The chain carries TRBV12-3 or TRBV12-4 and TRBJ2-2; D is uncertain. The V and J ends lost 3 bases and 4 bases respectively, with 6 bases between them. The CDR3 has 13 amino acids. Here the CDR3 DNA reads TGTGCCAGCAGTTTTGGTAGCACCGGGGAGCTGTTTTTT. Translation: CASSFGSTGELFF.

The CDR3: CASSQISGSSYNEQFF. DNA of the CDR3: TGTGCCAGCAGCCAGATAAGCGGTAGCTCCTACAATGAGCAGTTCTTC. V is TRBV14 and J is TRBJ2-1, with D possibly matching TRBD2 (5 bases). Germline assignment: CDR1 SGHDN and CDR2 FVKESK. Between the trimmed V and J ends, which lost 3 bases and 0 bases, there was a span of 12 bases. The CDR3 runs 16 residues.